The 3 T cell receptor beta chains in this list originate from one sample, sequenced in a study of T cells in localized non-small cell lung cancer. The protocol was immunoSEQ multiplex PCR, while the TCRdb copy is restricted to in-frame clones and leaves out a portion. This table has tens of thousands of clones, about nine tenths appearing once. This material consisted of peripheral blood, taken before any cancer treatment. Receptors were obtained from a woman aged 40-69 years with stage I lung adenocarcinoma.

The rearrangement links TRBV2 to TRBJ1-5; TRBD1 matches 9 bases. CDR1 and CDR2 (germline): SNHLY, FYNNEI. The CDR3 is 15 amino acids. The V and J ends lost 6 bases and 3 bases, in that order; junction bases with no gene match: 6. In DNA, the CDR3 is TGTGCCAGCAGGGGGACAGGGAGTTTCAATCAGCCCCAGCATTTT. It translates to CASRGTGSFNQPQHF.

This clone was counted a few times. The gene calls are TRBV9 and TRBJ1-6; no clear D. This CDR3 region has 16 residues. CDR1 and CDR2 (germline): SGDLS, YYNGEE. Trimming took off 3 bases at V and 8 bases at J, with 18 bases between the two ends. CDR3 bases: TGTGCCAGCAGCGCCCCTCTCGGCAGAGAGTATTCACCCCTCCACTTT. This sequence encodes CASSAPLGREYSPLHF.

The chain links TRBV4-1 to TRBJ1-2, with D possibly TRBD1 on 5 matching bases. V gave up 0 bases and J gave up 8 bases, with 13 bases separating them. In germline, CDR1 is MGHRA, CDR2 YSYEKL. The CDR3 loop spans 14 amino acids. The CDR3 spells CASSQDWAGNGYTF. For the CDR3, the DNA is TGCGCCAGCAGCCAAGATTGGGCAGGGAACGGCTACACCTTC.